Given below is one T cell receptor beta chain in context. The data derive from a study of blood T cell repertoires in COVID-19. CDR3 length: 13 amino acids. V lost 9 bases to trimming and J lost 2 bases, with 13 bases between them. CDR1 and CDR2 (germline): KGHDR, SFDVKD. In the source study's methods: Estimation of nucleated cell counts was performed using reference gene primer amplification. This table comes from immunoSEQ multiplex PCR, and its TCRdb copy is limited to in-frame clones, with some not included. D and trimming come from the DNA, and the V and J calls and clone size come from that table. There are 250,000 to 300,000 clones in the sample; 86% occur only once, and around 14% lies in the top ten.

The V gene is TRBV24-1, the J gene TRBJ2-7; D might be TRBD1 (6 bases). Sequencing used peripheral blood. This TCR came from a woman in her 70s with COVID-19, enrolled during active disease. In DNA form, the CDR3 reads TGTGCCACCGCCGGGACAATCCCCTACGAGCAGTACTTC. This encodes CATAGTIPYEQYF.